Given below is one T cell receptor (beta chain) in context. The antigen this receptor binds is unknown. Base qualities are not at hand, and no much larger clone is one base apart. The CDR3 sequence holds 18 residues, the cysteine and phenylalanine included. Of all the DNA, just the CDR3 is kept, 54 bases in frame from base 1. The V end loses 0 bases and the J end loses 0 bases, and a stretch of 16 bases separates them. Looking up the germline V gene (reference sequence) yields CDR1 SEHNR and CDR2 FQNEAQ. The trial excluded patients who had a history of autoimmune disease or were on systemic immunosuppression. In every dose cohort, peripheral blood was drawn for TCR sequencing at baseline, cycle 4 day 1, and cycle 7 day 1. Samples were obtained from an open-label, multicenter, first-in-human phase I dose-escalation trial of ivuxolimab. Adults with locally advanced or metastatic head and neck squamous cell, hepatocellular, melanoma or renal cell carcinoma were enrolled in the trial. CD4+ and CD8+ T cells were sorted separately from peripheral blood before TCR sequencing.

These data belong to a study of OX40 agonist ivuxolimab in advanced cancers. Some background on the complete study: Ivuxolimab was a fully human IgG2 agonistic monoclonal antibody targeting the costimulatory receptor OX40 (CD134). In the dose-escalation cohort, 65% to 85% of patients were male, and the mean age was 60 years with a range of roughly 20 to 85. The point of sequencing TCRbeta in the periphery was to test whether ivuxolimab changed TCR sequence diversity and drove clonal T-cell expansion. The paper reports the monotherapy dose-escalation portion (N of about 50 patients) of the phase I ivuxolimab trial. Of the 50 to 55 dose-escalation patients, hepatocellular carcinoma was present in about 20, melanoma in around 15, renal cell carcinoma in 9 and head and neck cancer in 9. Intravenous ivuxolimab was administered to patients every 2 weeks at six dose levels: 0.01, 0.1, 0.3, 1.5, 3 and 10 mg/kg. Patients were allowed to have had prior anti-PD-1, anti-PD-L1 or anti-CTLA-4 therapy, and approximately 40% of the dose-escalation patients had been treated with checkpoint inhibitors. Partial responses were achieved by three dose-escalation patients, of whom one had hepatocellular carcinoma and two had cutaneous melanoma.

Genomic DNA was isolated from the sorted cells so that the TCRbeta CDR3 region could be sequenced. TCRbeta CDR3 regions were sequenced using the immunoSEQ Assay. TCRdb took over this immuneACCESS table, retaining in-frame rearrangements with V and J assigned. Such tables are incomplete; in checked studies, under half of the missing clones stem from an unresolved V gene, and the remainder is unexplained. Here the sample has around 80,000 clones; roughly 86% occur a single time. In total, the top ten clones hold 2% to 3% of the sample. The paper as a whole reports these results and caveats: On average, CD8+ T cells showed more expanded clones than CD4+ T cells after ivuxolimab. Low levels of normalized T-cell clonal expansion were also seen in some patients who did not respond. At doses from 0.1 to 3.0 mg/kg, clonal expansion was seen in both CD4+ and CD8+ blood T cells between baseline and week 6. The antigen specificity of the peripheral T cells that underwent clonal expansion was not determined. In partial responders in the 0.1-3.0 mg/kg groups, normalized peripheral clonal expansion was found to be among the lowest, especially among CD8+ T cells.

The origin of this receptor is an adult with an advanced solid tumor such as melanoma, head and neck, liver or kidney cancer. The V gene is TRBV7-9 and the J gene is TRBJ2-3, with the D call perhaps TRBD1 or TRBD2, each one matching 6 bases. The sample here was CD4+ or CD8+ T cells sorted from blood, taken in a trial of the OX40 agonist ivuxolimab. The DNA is TGTGCCAGCAGCTTAGCGTCTCGGGGGCGATCTAGCACAGATACGCAGTATTTT. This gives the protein CASSLASRGRSSTDTQYF.